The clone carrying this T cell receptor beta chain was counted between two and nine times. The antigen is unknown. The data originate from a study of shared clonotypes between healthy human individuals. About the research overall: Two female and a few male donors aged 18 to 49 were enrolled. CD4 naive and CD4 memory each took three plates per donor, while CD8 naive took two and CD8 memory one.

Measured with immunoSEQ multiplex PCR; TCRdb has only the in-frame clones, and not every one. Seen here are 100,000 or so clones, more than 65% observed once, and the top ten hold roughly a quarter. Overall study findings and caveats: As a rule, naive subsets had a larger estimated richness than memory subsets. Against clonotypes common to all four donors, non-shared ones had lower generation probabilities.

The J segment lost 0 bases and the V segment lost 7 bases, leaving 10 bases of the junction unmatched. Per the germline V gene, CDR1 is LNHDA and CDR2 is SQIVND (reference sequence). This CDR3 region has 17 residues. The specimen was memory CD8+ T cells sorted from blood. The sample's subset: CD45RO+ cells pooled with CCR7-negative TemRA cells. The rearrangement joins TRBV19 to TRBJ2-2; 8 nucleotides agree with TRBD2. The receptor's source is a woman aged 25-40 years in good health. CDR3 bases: TGTGCCAGTAAACGTCGGACTAGCCTACCGAACACCGGGGAGCTGTTTTTT. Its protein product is CASKRRTSLPNTGELFF. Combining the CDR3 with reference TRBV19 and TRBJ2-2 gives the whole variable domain DGGITQSPKYLFRKEGQNVTLSCEQNLNHDAMYWYRQDPGQGLRLIYYSQIVNDFQKGDIAEGYSVSREKKESFPLTVTSAQKNPTAFYLCASKRRTSLPNTGELFFGEGSRLTVL.